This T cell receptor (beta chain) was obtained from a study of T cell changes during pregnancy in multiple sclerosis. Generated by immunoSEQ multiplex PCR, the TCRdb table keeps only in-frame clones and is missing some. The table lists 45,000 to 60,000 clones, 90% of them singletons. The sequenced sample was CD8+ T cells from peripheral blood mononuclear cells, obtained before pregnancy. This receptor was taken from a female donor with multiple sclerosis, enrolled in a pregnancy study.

Here the CDR3 DNA reads TGTGCCTGGAGTGTAGAGTCGGAGACCCAGTACTTC. Encoded protein: CAWSVESETQYF. The J gene is TRBJ2-5, the V gene TRBV30; D uncertain. This CDR3 is built from 12 residues. V was shortened by 0 bases and J by 5 bases, with 7 bases between the two germline ends. Per germline, CDR1 GTSNPN and CDR2 SVGIG (reference sequence).